The 4 T cell receptor beta chains in this list originate from one sample, sequenced in a study of cytomegalovirus exposure and HLA in healthy donors (dated by TCRdb to the late 2010s). The method behind the library was the immunoSEQ multiplex PCR assay. The multiplex PCR relied on a mix of 60 forward primers for TCR Vbeta segments and 13 reverse primers for TCR Jbeta segments. TCRdb obtained this table from immuneACCESS and retained in-frame rearrangements with V and J assigned. These tables miss some clones; where compared with another copy, unresolved V genes account for less than half of the shortfall, and the remainder is unexplained. This sample lists about 130,000 clones; almost 85% were detected once. Roughly 2.5% of the sample is held by the ten biggest clonotypes. Material for sequencing was PBMCs. Receptors were obtained from a boy between 2 and 15 years old in good health and CMV-seronegative.

As regards this clone: A junction boundary mismatches the germline segment, possibly from a read error. The chain combines TRBV7-9 with TRBJ2-1; 10 bases map to TRBD2. The germline gives CDR1 SEHNR, CDR2 FQNEAQ (reference sequence). The CDR3 is made up of 16 amino acids. The CDR3 here is CSSSLVRTSGLPEQFF. The CDR3 DNA is TGTTCCAGCAGCTTAGTACGGACTAGCGGCCTCCCTGAGCAGTTCTTC.

This chain joins TRBV5-5 and TRBJ1-1, with D possibly matching TRBD1 (5 bases). This CDR3 has 15 amino acids. From germline, CDR1 is SGHKS and CDR2 YYEKEE (reference sequence). V dropped 0 bases and J dropped 8 bases, with 17 bases sitting between them. CDR3 DNA sequence: TGTGCCAGCAGCTTGGAGGCAGGGCTACTTACCGAAGCTTTCTTT. Protein sequence: CASSLEAGLLTEAFF.

This chain uses TRBV9 with TRBJ2-7, with D perhaps matching TRBD2 (6 bases). CDR1 SGDLS and CDR2 YYNGEE come from the germline V gene. V was clipped by 0 bases and J by 5 bases, with 12 bases between them. The CDR3 loop spans 14 amino acids. The CDR3 DNA sequence: TGTGCCAGCAGCGTAGCGGAGGGTTCGAACGAGCAGTACTTC. This sequence encodes CASSVAEGSNEQYF.

This rearrangement joins TRBV30 to TRBJ1-5; D gene uncertain. Germline CDR1 GTSNPN, CDR2 SVGIG (reference sequence). This CDR3 contains 15 residues. Between the trimmed V and J ends, which lost 0 bases and 4 bases, there was a span of 13 bases. Here the CDR3 reads CAWSVSGIANQPQHF. The DNA for the CDR3 is TGTGCCTGGAGTGTATCGGGGATAGCTAATCAGCCCCAGCATTTT.